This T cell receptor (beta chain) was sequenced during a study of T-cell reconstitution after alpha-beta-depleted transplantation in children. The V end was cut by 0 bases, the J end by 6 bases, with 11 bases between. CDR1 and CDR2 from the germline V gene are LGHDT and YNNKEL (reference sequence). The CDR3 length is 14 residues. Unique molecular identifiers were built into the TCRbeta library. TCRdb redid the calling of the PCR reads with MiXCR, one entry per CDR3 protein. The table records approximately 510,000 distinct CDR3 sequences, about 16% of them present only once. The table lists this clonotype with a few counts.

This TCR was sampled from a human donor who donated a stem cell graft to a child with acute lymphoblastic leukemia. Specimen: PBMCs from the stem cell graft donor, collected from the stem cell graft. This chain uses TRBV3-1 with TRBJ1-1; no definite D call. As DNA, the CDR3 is TGTGCCAGCAGCCAAGATCTTGTGGTGGCTGAAGCTTTCTTT. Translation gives CASSQDLVVAEAFF.